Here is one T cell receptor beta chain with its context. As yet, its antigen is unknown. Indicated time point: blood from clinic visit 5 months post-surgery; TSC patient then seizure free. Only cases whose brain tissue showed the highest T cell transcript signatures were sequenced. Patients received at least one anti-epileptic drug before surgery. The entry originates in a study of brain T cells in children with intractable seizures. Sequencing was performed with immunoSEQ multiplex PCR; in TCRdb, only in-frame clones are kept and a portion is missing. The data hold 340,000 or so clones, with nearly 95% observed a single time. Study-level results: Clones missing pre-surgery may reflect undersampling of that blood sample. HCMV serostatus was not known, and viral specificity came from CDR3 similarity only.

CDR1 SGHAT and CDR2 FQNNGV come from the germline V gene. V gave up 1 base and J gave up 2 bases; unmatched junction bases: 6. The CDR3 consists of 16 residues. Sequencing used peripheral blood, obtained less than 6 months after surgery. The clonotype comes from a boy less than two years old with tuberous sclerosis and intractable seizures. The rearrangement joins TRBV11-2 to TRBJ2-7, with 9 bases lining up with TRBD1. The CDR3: CASSLAPGTGPYEQYF. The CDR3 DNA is TGTGCCAGCAGCTTAGCCCCCGGGACAGGGCCCTACGAGCAGTACTTC.